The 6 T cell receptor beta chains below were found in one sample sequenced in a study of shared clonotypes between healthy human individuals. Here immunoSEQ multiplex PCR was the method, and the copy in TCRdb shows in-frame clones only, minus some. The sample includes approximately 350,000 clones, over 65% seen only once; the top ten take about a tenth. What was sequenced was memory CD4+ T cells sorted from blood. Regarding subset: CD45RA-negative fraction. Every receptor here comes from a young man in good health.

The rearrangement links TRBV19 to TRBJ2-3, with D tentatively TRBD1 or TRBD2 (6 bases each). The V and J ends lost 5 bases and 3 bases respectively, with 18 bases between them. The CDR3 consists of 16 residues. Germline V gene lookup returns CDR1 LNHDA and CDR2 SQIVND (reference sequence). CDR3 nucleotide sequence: TGTGCCAGTAGTGGGGGCGGACTAACCAGGACAGATACGCAGTATTTT. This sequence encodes CASSGGGLTRTDTQYF.

The CDR3 reads CASSQYREASQPQHF. Written as DNA, the CDR3 is TGTGCCAGCTCACAATACAGGGAGGCGTCTCAGCCCCAGCATTTT. The chain employs TRBV18 and TRBJ1-5, with a weak D call TRBD1 (6 bases). V was pared by 4 bases and J by 6 bases, with 16 bases between. This CDR3 spans 15 amino acids. From germline, CDR1 is KGHSH and CDR2 LQKENI.

CDR3 loop: CASSPGPMATYEQYF. The DNA for the CDR3 is TGTGCCAGCAGTCCGGGACCGATGGCCACCTACGAGCAGTACTTC. The chain is built from TRBV28 and TRBJ2-7, with D perhaps matching TRBD1 or TRBD2 (5 bases each). Trimming removed 5 bases at V and 2 bases at J, with 16 bases between. The CDR3 extends over 15 amino acids. Per germline, CDR1 MDHEN and CDR2 SYDVKM.

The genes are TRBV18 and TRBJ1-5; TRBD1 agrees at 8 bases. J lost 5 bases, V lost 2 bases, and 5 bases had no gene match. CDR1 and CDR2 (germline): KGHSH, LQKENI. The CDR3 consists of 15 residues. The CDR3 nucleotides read TGTGCCAGCTCACCAACAGGGGGAAGGGATCAGCCCCAGCATTTT. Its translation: CASSPTGGRDQPQHF.

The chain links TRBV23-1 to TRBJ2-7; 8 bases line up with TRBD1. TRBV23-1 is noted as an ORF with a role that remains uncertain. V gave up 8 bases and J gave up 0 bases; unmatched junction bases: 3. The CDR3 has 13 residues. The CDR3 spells CASQGQGSYEQYF. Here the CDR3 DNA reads TGCGCCAGCCAAGGACAGGGCTCCTACGAGCAGTACTTC.

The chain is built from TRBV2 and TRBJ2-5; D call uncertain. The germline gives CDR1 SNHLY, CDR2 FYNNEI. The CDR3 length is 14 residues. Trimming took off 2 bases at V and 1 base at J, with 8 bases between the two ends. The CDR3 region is CASSERWSQETQYF. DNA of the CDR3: TGTGCCAGCAGTGAAAGGTGGAGCCAAGAGACCCAGTACTTC.